Listed here is a single TCR beta chain. No antigen is known for it. Nothing much larger sits one base from this clone, and base qualities are not available. The CDR3 covers 15 residues, taking in both the cysteine and the phenylalanine. Kept here is only the CDR3 DNA, which spans 45 bases and is read in frame from base 1. Per the germline V gene, SGDLS is the CDR1 and YYNGEE is the CDR2. Ends trimmed: V by 10 bases, J by 5 bases; bases unmatched to a gene: 12. The sample belongs to a study of T-cell reconstitution after alpha-beta-depleted transplantation in children (dated by TCRdb to between 2015 and 2016). With respect to the entire study: The study quantitatively tracked T-cell immune reconstitution after TCRalphabeta/CD19-depleted allogeneic hematopoietic cell transplantation in children using TCR repertoire profiling. Findings and caveats that apply to the study as a whole: The high TCRbeta diversity at day 60 in some patients was ascribed to recipient T cells and intrathymic progenitors that had survived conditioning. The apparently early recovery of alphabetaT-cell counts about two months after transplant reportedly depended on only several hundred rapidly expanded clones that came from non-depleted graft cells. Over subsequent months, a decline in hyperexpanded clone frequencies was noted, and after one year, T-cell counts and TCRbeta diversity were mostly ascribed to newly produced T cells.

The library was generated by PCR. TCRdb names Illumina HiSeq 2500 as the instrument used. Molecular barcoding was employed in the preparation of TCR libraries, with unique molecular identifiers being used to normalize TCRbeta repertoire quantification. TCRdb itself trimmed the public reads at Q25 with fastp, ran MiXCR and retained productive beta chains. CDR3 protein sequences are deduplicated, and each keeps its most common genes and DNA. A total of about 980,000 distinct CDR3 sequences appear in this sample, about 29% of them only once. The ten largest account for under 30% of the sample. Sample treatment or condition, as interpreted from the label and publication: allogeneic hematopoietic cell transplantation with graft depleted of TCRalphabeta T cells and CD19 B cells. TCRalphabeta/CD19-depleted allogeneic hematopoietic cell grafts were given to the transplant recipients, all of whom were children.

The origin of this receptor is a boy under two years old who had a stem cell transplant for SCID, so the T cells may come from the graft donor. Sequencing used PBMCs, mostly from graft donor cells, obtained 360 days after TCRalphabeta/CD19-depleted stem cell transplant. The V and J segments used are TRBV9 and TRBJ2-5, and TRBD2 aligns with 12 junction nucleotides. The CDR3 protein: CALRTSGDVYETQYF. The bases are TGTGCCCTGCGGACTAGCGGGGATGTTTACGAGACCCAGTACTTC.